The 18 T cell receptor beta chains given below trace back to one sample, sequenced in a study of shared clonotypes between healthy human individuals. Naive CD8 cells, CD45RO-negative and positively selected for CCR7, excluded terminally differentiated effector memory CD45RA+ cells. Measured with immunoSEQ multiplex PCR; TCRdb has only the in-frame clones, and not every one. The table records about 2 million clones, 85% to 95% of them present only once. Input material: naive CD8+ T cells sorted from blood. Receptor source: a man between 18 and 29 years old in good health.

The chain links TRBV9 to TRBJ2-3, with 10 bases aligning to TRBD2. The CDR3 spans 15 residues. The V segment lost 3 bases and the J segment 2 bases; nucleotides outside the gene matches: 3. Looked up from germline, CDR1 is SGDLS and CDR2 is YYNGEE. Here the CDR3 DNA reads TGTGCCAGCAGCGGTACTAGCGGGATCACAGATACGCAGTATTTT. Its translation is CASSGTSGITDTQYF.

About this clone itself: This CDR3 fails to terminate in the conserved phenylalanine or tryptophan, so it likely reflects a read error. The chain employs TRBV5-1 and TRBJ1-2, with D uncertain. V lost 0 bases and J lost 6, with 18 bases in between. Germline CDR1 is SGHRS and CDR2 is YFSETQ. The CDR3 runs 16 residues. The CDR3 nucleotides read TGCGCCAGCAGCTTGGAACCTAACGGCCACCGTAATGGCTACACCCTC. Translated: CASSLEPNGHRNGYTL.

Remarks on this clone: The same CDR3 can be traced to other DNA sequences in this sample. The genes are TRBV9 and TRBJ2-7; D is undetermined. Germline CDR1 is SGDLS and CDR2 is YYNGEE. This CDR3 has 13 amino acids. The germline V and J ends were trimmed by 2 bases and 4 bases, with 10 bases remaining between them. CDR3 nucleotides: TGTGCCAGCAGCGTCGCGGACGCATACGAGCAGTACTTC. Translating it yields CASSVADAYEQYF.

This chain joins TRBV6-1 and TRBJ1-5; the match to TRBD1 covers 7 bases. After removal of 3 bases from V and 2 bases from J, the junction contained 7 bases not matched to a gene. The CDR3 extends over 16 amino acids. The germline V gene has CDR1 MNHNS and CDR2 SASEGT. The CDR3 nucleotides are TGTGCCAGCAGTGACAGGGGGTTGGGGGGCAATCAGCCCCAGCATTTT. Residues: CASSDRGLGGNQPQHF.

The rearrangement links TRBV5-4 to TRBJ1-4; TRBD1 agrees at 7 bases. V gave up 5 bases and J gave up 15 bases; unmatched junction bases: 19. The V gene's germline CDR1 is SGHNT and CDR2 YYREEE (reference sequence). The CDR3 has 15 residues. The CDR3 bases are TGTGCCAGCAGTCGAGATCCGGGACAGAAAGATTCGGTGTTTTTT. Its protein product is CASSRDPGQKDSVFF.

The chain joins TRBV6-5 to TRBJ1-6, with TRBD1 matching over 11 bases. Germline CDR1 MNHEY, CDR2 SVGAGI. The trim removed 2 bases at V and 8 bases at J, leaving 2 bases unmatched. This CDR3 contains 15 residues. The CDR3 loop reads CASSYQGQGDSPLHF. The DNA of the CDR3 is TGTGCCAGCAGTTACCAGGGACAGGGGGATTCACCCCTCCACTTT.

The V call is TRBV5-4, the J call TRBJ2-1; D is ambiguous. V lost 4 bases to trimming and J lost 15 bases, with 17 bases between them. Germline values: CDR1 SGHNT, CDR2 YYREEE (reference sequence). The CDR3 contains 12 residues. In nucleotides, the CDR3 is TGTGCCAGCAGCGGGAATTCGGGCCAGCGGTTCTTC. Its translation: CASSGNSGQRFF.

Comments on this clone: Other DNA sequences within the sample encode an identical CDR3. This rearrangement joins TRBV6-5 to TRBJ2-5, with 10 positions matching TRBD2. In germline, CDR1 is MNHEY, CDR2 SVGAGI. The J segment lost 0 bases and the V segment lost 5 bases, leaving 3 bases of the junction unmatched. The CDR3 has 15 residues. The CDR3 region is CASSRLAGNQETQYF. CDR3 DNA sequence: TGTGCCAGCAGTCGACTAGCGGGTAACCAAGAGACCCAGTACTTC.

The DNA of the CDR3 is TGTGCCAGCAGCTTGGAGCAGGGGAAGCGGTATGGCTACACCTTC. It specifies CASSLEQGKRYGYTF. The chain is built from TRBV5-8 and TRBJ1-2; a possible D gene is TRBD1 (6 bases). The CDR3 sequence is 15 residues long. Germline assignment: CDR1 SGHTS and CDR2 YDEGEE. Trimming took 0 bases from V and 5 from J, leaving 14 bases between them.

This rearrangement joins TRBV6-7 to TRBJ2-5; no clear D. Being an ORF, TRBV6-7 has a function that is uncertain. CDR3 length: 12 amino acids. V lost 0 bases and J lost 5, with 4 bases in between. As DNA, the CDR3 is TGTGCCAGCAGTTACTCGACTGAGACCCAGTACTTC. It yields the protein CASSYSTETQYF.

The chain combines TRBV5-8 with TRBJ2-7; 11 bases agree with TRBD2. After removal of 3 bases from V and 0 bases from J, the junction contained 5 bases not matched to a gene. This CDR3 comprises 16 residues. Germline V gene data show CDR1 as SGHTS and CDR2 as YDEGEE. The CDR3 coding sequence is TGTGCCAGCAGCTGGACGACTAGCGGGGCCTCCTACGAGCAGTACTTC. It encodes CASSWTTSGASYEQYF. Variable domain in full (rest from reference TRBV5-8 and TRBJ2-7): EAGVTQSPTHLIKTRGQQATLRCSPISGHTSVYWYQQALGLGLQFLLWYDEGEERNRGNFPPRFSGRQFPNYSSELNVNALELEDSALYLCASSWTTSGASYEQYFGPGTRLTVT.

V and J are TRBV7-9 and TRBJ1-1, with TRBD1 as a possible D gene (6 bases). There are 14 residues in the CDR3. Trimming pared 1 base from V and 11 bases from J, leaving 17 bases between. Germline V gives CDR1 SEHNR, CDR2 FQNEAQ (reference sequence). As DNA, the CDR3 is TGTGCCAGCAGCTTAGGATTGGGACACCCCCTGGCTTTCTTT. It codes for CASSLGLGHPLAFF.

This chain uses TRBV7-8 with TRBJ2-5; TRBD2 matches at 8 bases. Losses at the gene ends were 0 bases for V and 5 bases for J; bases not matched to a gene: 5. This CDR3 region has 15 residues. The germline gives CDR1 SGHVS, CDR2 FQNEAQ. As DNA, the CDR3 is TGTGCCAGCAGCTTAGCGTTAGGCGGGGGGGAGACCCAGTACTTC. Protein: CASSLALGGGETQYF.

This clone was observed a single time. V gene TRBV5-5 combines with J gene TRBJ2-7, with unresolved D. This CDR3 spans 15 amino acids. Trimming took 2 bases from V and 0 from J, leaving 12 bases between them. Germline V lookup: CDR1 SGHKS, CDR2 YYEKEE (reference sequence). CDR3 DNA: TGTGCCAGCAGCTTACCCCCACAGACCTCCTACGAGCAGTACTTC. This gives the protein CASSLPPQTSYEQYF.

A word on this clone: This same CDR3 is encoded by further DNA sequences in the sample. The chain joins TRBV7-9 to TRBJ2-7, with 7 nucleotides matching TRBD1. In germline, CDR1 is SEHNR, CDR2 FQNEAQ (reference sequence). The V segment lost 5 bases and the J segment 2 bases; nucleotides outside the gene matches: 3. This CDR3 has 13 residues. Here the CDR3 reads CASSRDRAYEQYF. Written as DNA, the CDR3 is TGTGCCAGCAGCCGAGACAGGGCCTACGAGCAGTACTTC.

J is TRBJ2-1 and V is TRBV28, with TRBD2 matching 14 bases. The germline gives CDR1 MDHEN, CDR2 SYDVKM. The CDR3 extends over 13 amino acids. Trimming removed 2 bases from V and 15 bases from J; junction bases left unmatched: 3. The CDR3 DNA reads as TGTGCCAGCAGTTTAGGCGGACTAGCGGGGGGGTTCTTC. Its protein product is CASSLGGLAGGFF.

The chain recombines TRBV7-8 with TRBJ2-1, with TRBD2 matching 8 bases. The CDR3 is 15 amino acids. Per the germline V gene, CDR1 is SGHVS and CDR2 is FQNEAQ. Unmatched junction bases numbered 2, after V lost 1 base and J lost 3 bases. The CDR3, as DNA: TGTGCCAGCAGCTTAGGGACTAGCAACTACAATGAGCAGTTCTTC. Translation gives CASSLGTSNYNEQFF.

Only a few counts were recorded for this clone. At the DNA level, this CDR3 is encoded by other sequences in the same sample as well. The chain employs TRBV30 and TRBJ1-1; D unresolved. The CDR3 sequence is 12 residues long. Looked up from germline, CDR1 is GTSNPN and CDR2 is SVGIG (reference sequence). Trimming left V 0 bases short and J 0 bases short, with 2 bases between. The CDR3 DNA is TGTGCCTGGAGTGTACTGAACACTGAAGCTTTCTTT. It encodes CAWSVLNTEAFF.